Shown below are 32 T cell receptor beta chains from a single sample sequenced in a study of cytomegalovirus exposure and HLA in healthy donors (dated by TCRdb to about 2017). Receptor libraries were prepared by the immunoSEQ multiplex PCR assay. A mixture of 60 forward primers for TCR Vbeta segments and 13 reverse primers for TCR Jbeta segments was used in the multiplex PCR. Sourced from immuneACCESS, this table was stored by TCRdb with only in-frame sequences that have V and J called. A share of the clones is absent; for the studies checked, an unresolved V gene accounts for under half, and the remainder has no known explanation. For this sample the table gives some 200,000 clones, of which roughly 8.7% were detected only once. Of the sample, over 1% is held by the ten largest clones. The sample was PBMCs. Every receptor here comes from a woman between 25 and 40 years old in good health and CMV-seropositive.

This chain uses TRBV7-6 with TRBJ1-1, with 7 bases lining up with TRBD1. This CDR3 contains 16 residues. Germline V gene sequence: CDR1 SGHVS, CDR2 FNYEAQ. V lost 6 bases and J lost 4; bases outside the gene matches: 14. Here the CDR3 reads CASSTLRGTAGTEAFF. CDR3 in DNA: TGTGCCAGCAGTACCCTCAGGGGGACTGCTGGCACTGAAGCTTTCTTT.

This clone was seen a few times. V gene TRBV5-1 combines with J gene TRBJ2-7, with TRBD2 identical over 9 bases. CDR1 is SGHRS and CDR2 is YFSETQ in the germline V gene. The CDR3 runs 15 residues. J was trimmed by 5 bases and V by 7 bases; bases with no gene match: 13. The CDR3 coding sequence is TGCGCCAGCCGCTATGTAGCGGGAGAAGCTAACGAGCAGTACTTC. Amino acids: CASRYVAGEANEQYF. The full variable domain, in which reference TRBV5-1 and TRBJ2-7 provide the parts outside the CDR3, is KAGVTQTPRYLIKTRGQQVTLSCSPISGHRSVSWYQQTPGQGLQFLFEYFSETQRNKGNFPGRFSGRQFSNSRSEMNVSTLELGDSALYLCASRYVAGEANEQYFGPGTRLTVT.

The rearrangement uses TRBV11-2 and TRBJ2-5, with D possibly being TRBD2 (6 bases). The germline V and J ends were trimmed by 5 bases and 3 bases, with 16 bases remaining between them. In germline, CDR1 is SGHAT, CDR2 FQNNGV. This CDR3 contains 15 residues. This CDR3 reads CASSTGDWNKETQYF. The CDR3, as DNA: TGTGCCAGCAGCACGGGGGACTGGAATAAAGAGACCCAGTACTTC.

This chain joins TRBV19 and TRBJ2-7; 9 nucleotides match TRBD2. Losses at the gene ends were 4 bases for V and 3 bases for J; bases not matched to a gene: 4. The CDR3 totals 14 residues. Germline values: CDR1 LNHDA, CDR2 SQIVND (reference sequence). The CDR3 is CASSRLAESYEQYF. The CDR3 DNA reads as TGTGCCAGTAGTAGACTAGCGGAGAGCTACGAGCAGTACTTC.

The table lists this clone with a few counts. CDR3 protein: CAWSVGQVLNQPQHF. As DNA, the CDR3 is TGTGCCTGGAGTGTGGGGCAGGTGCTGAATCAGCCCCAGCATTTT. The J gene is TRBJ1-5, the V gene TRBV30, with D possibly matching TRBD1 (5 bases). Germline CDR1 GTSNPN, CDR2 SVGIG (reference sequence). This CDR3 region has 15 residues. V was pared by 0 bases and J by 4 bases, with 13 bases between. Supplemented by reference TRBV30 and TRBJ1-5, the full variable domain reads SQTIHQWPATLVQPVGSPLSLECTVEGTSNPNLYWYRQAAGRGLQLLFYSVGIGQISSEVPQNLSASRPQDRQFILSSKKLLLSDSGFYLCAWSVGQVLNQPQHFGDGTRLSIL.

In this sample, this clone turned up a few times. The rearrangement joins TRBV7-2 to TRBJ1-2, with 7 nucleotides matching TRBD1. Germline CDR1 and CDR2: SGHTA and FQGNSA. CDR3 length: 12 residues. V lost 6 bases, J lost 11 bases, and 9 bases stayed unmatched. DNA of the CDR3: TGTGCCAGCAGGGGAACAGGGGAGGTATACACCTTC. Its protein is CASRGTGEVYTF. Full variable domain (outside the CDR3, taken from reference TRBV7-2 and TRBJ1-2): GAGVSQSPSNKVTEKGKDVELRCDPISGHTALYWYRQSLGQGLEFLIYFQGNSAPDKSGLPSDRFSAERTGGSVSTLTIQRTQQEDSAVYLCASRGTGEVYTFGSGTRLTVV.

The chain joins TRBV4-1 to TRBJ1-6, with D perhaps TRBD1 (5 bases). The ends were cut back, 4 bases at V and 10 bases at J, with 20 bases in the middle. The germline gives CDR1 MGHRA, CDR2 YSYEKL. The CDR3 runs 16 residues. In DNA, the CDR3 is TGCGCCAGCAGCCCCGAACCGGGACGGGAGAACTCACCCCTCCACTTT. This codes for CASSPEPGRENSPLHF.

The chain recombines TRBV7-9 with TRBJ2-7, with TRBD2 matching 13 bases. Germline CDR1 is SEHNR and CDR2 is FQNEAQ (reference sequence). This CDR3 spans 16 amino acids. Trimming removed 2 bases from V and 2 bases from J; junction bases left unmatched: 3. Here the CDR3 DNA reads TGTGCCAGCAGCTTAAAGGGACTAGCGGGAACCTACGAGCAGTACTTC. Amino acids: CASSLKGLAGTYEQYF.

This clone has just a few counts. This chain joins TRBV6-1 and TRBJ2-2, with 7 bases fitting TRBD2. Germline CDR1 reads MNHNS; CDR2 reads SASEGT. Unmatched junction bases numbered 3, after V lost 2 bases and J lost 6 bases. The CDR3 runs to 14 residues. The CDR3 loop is CASSEQRGAGELFF. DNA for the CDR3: TGTGCCAGCAGTGAACAGCGGGGCGCCGGGGAGCTGTTTTTT.

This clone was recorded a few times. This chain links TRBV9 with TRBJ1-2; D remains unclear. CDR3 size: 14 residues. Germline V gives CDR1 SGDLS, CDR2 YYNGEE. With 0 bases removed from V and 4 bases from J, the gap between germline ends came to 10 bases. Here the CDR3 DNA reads TGTGCCAGCAGCGTAGATTACAGTCTCTATGGCTACACCTTC. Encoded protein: CASSVDYSLYGYTF.

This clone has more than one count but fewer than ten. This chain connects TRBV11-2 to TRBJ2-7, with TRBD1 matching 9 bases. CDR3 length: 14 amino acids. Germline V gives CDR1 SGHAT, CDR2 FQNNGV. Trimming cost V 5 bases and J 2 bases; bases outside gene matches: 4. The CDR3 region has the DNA TGTGCCAGCAGCATCGGACAGGGGACCTACGAGCAGTACTTC. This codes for CASSIGQGTYEQYF.

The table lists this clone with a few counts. The CDR3 sequence: CASISTSGSSYNEQFF. The CDR3 DNA reads TGCGCCAGCATTTCTACTAGCGGGAGCTCCTACAATGAGCAGTTCTTC. The V call is TRBV4-1, the J call TRBJ2-1; 11 bases line up with TRBD2. This CDR3 is 16 amino acids long. After removal of 7 bases from V and 0 bases from J, the junction contained 5 bases not matched to a gene. CDR1 and CDR2 (germline): MGHRA, YSYEKL.

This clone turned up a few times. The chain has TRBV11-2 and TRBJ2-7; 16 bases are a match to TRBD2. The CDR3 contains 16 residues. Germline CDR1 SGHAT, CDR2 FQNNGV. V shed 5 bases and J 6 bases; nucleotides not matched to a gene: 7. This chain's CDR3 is CASSPLGTSGRGEQYF. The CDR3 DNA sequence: TGTGCCAGCAGCCCCCTCGGGACTAGCGGGAGGGGCGAGCAGTACTTC.

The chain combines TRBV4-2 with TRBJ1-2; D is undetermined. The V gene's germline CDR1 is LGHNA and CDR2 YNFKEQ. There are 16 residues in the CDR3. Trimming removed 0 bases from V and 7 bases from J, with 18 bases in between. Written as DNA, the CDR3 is TGTGCCAGCAGCCAAGATAGCGGGGATCTGGTACTTGGCTACACCTTC. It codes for CASSQDSGDLVLGYTF.

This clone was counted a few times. CDR3 DNA: TGTGCCAGCAGCTTAGGCGGAGAGGGGGCAGATACGCAGTATTTT. Translation: CASSLGGEGADTQYF. The chain joins TRBV13 to TRBJ2-3, with D tentatively TRBD1 (6 bases). The germline V gene has CDR1 PRHDT and CDR2 FYEKMQ (reference sequence). This CDR3 has 15 residues. V dropped 0 bases and J dropped 4 bases, with 11 bases sitting between them. Full variable domain (missing parts from reference TRBV13 and TRBJ2-3): AAGVIQSPRHLIKEKRETATLKCYPIPRHDTVYWYQQGPGQDPQFLISFYEKMQSDKGSIPDRFSAQQFSDYHSELNMSSLELGDSALYFCASSLGGEGADTQYFGPGTRLTVL.

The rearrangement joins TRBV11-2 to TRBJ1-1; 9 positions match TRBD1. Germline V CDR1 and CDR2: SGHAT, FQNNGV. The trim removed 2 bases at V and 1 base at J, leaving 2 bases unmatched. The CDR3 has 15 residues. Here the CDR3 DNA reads TGTGCCAGCAGCTTACGGGGACAGGGGAACACTGAAGCTTTCTTT. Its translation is CASSLRGQGNTEAFF.

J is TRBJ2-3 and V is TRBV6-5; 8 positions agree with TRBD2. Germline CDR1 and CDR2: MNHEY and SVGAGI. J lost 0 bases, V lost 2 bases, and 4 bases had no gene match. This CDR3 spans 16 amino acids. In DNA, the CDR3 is TGTGCCAGCAGTTACCGGGGGGGCCCTAGCACAGATACGCAGTATTTT. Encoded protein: CASSYRGGPSTDTQYF.

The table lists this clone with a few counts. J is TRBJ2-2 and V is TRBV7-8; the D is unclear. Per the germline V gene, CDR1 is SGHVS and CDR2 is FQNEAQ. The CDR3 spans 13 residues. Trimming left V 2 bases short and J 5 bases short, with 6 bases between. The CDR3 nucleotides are TGTGCCAGCAGCTTATGGCATACCGGGGAGCTGTTTTTT. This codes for CASSLWHTGELFF.

Written as DNA, the CDR3 is TGTGCCAGTAGTATCGATTCGACAGGGACGGGCTACGAGCAGTACTTC. It specifies CASSIDSTGTGYEQYF. The J gene is TRBJ2-7, the V gene TRBV19, with 7 bases lining up with TRBD1. CDR1 LNHDA and CDR2 SQIVND come from the germline V gene (reference sequence). Trimming removed 3 bases from V and 3 bases from J; junction bases left unmatched: 11. This CDR3 comprises 16 residues.

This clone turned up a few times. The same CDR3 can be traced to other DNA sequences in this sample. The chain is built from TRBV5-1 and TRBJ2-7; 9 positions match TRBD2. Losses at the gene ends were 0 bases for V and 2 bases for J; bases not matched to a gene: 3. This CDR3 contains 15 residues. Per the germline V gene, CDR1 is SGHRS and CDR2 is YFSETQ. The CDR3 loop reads CASSLGLAGTYEQYF. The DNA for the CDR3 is TGCGCCAGCAGCTTGGGGCTAGCGGGGACCTACGAGCAGTACTTC.

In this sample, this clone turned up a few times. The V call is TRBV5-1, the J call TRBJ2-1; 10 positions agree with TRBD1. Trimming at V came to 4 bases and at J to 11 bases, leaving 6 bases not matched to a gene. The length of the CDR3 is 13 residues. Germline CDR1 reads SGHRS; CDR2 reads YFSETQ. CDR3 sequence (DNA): TGCGCCAGCAGCCTGGGGACAGGGGAACAGCAGTTCTTC. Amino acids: CASSLGTGEQQFF.

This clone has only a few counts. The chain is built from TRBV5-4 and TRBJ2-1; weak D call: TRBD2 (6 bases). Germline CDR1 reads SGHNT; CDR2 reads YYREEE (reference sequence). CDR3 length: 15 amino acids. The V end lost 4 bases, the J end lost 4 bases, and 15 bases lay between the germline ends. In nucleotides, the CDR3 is TGTGCCAGCAGCGGGCGGGGCCACCGTTACAATGAGCAGTTCTTC. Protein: CASSGRGHRYNEQFF.

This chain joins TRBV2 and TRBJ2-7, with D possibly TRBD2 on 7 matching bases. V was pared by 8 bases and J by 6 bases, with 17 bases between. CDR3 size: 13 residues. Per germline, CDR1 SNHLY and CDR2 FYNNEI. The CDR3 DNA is TGTGCCAGCCGTGGAAAGGGGGAGGGCGAGCAGTACTTC. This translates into CASRGKGEGEQYF.

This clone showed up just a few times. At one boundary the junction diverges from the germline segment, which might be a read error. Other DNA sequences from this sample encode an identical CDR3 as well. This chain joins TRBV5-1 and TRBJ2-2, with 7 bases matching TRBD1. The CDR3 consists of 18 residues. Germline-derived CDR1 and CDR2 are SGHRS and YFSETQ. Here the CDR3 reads CASSLISTGQGNTGELFF. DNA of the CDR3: TGCGCCAGCAGCTTAATATCGACAGGGCAAGGGAACACTGGGGAGCTGTTTTTT.

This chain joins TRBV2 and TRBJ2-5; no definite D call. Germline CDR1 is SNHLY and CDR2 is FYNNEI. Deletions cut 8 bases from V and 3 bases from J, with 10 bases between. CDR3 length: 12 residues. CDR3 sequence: CASEEFKETQYF. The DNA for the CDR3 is TGTGCCAGCGAAGAGTTTAAAGAGACCCAGTACTTC.

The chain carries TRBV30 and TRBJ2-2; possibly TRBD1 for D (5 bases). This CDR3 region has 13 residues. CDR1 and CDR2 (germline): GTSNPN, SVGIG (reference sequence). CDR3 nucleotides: TGTGCATCCAGGGCACAGGTCACCGGGGAGCTGTTTTTT. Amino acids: CASRAQVTGELFF.

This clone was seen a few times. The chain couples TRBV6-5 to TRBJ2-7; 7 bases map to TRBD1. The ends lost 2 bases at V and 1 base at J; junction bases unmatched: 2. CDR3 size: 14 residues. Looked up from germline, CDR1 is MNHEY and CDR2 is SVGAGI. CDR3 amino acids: CASSYDRASYEQYF. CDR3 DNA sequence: TGTGCCAGCAGTTACGACAGGGCGTCCTACGAGCAGTACTTC.

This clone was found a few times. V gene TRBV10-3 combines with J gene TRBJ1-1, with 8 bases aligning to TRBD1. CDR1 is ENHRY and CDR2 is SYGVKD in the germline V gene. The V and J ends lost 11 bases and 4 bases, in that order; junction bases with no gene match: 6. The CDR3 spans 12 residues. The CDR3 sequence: CAAAGQGTEAFF. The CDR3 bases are TGTGCCGCTGCTGGACAGGGCACTGAAGCTTTCTTT.

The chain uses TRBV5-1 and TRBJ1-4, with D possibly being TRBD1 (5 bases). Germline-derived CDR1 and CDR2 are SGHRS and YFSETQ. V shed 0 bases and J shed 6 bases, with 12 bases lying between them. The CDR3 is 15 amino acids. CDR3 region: CASSLGGGYDEKLFF. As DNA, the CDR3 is TGCGCCAGCAGCTTGGGGGGGGGTTATGATGAAAAACTGTTTTTT.

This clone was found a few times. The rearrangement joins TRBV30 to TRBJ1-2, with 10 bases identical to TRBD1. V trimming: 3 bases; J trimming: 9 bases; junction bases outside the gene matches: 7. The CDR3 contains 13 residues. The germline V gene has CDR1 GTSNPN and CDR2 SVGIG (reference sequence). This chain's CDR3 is CAWRGGQGTRYTF. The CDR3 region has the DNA TGTGCCTGGAGGGGGGGACAGGGGACGCGCTACACCTTC.

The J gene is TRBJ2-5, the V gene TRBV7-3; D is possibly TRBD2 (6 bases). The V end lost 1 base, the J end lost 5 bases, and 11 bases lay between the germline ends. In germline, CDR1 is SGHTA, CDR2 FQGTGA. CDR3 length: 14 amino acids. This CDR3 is CASSLRRGEETQYF. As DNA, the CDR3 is TGTGCCAGCAGCTTAAGGCGGGGTGAGGAGACCCAGTACTTC.

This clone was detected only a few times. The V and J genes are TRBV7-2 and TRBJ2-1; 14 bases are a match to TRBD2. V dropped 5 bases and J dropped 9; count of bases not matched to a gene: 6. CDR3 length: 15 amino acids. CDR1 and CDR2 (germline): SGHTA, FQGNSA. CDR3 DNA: TGTGCCAGCAGCCGGACTAGCGGGAGGATCCGTGAGCAGTTCTTC. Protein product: CASSRTSGRIREQFF.